This T cell receptor (beta chain) was identified in a study of cytomegalovirus exposure and HLA in healthy donors. Study background: The same platform was used for the 100 to 150 validation repertoires and the roughly 600 first-cohort repertoires, a later analysis reported.

Only in-frame clones appear in the TCRdb table, and some are missing; sequencing was by immunoSEQ multiplex PCR. The sample carries just under 150,000 clones, 80% to 90% recorded once. In its sample, this clone was seen once. The antigen is undetermined. Trimming shortened V by 4 bases and J by 0 bases, and 7 bases separated the two germline ends. Germline V gene sequence: CDR1 SEHNR, CDR2 FQNEAQ (reference sequence). This CDR3 region has 14 residues. Study outcomes and limitations: Most observed TCR sequences were rare, whereas some public TCRs were detected in many donors.

This TCR was sampled from a man between 18 and 35 years old in good health and CMV-seropositive. Input material: PBMCs. V and J are TRBV7-9 and TRBJ1-5; D is unresolved. The CDR3 spells CASSSLSSNQPQHF. CDR3 DNA sequence: TGTGCCAGCAGCTCGTTATCTAGCAATCAGCCCCAGCATTTT.